The entry below describes one T cell receptor beta chain. This sample was included in a study of T-cell memory formation after mild COVID-19. The CDR3 totals 15 residues. V shed 3 bases and J shed 2 bases, with 14 bases lying between them. Via MiXCR, TCRdb re-called the 5' RACE reads, giving one row per CDR3 protein. The table lists around 220,000 distinct CDR3 sequences, about a sixth of them singletons, with approximately 3.6% in the top ten. This clonotype was obtained from a man between 18 and 35 years old who had mild COVID-19 (a few samples of this study predate the infection). Cell type and time point are not known. The chain couples TRBV12-3 or TRBV12-4 to TRBJ2-7; D is possibly TRBD1 (6 bases). Sequencing was done on a sample of PBMCs or a T cell subset sorted from them (not recorded which). DNA of the CDR3: TGTGCCAGCAGTTTCCGGGCCAGGGGAACCTACGAGCAGTACTTC. Amino acid sequence: CASSFRARGTYEQYF.